The rows below give T cell receptor beta chains drawn from one sample of a study of OX40 agonist ivuxolimab in advanced cancers. The repertoire was sequenced with immunoSEQ multiplex PCR; TCRdb's copy has only in-frame clones and lacks some. The sample lists around 39,000 clones, approximately 82% seen once, with 1.8% in the top ten. Sequenced material: CD4+ or CD8+ T cells sorted from blood, taken in a trial of the OX40 agonist ivuxolimab. These receptors came from an adult with an advanced solid tumor such as melanoma, head and neck, liver or kidney cancer. The CDR3 runs from the conserved cysteine through the conserved F or W. Fields, in order: CDR3 length, clone size, V gene, CDR3 protein. Only some rows state a clone size, as once, few, many or a class for expanded clones.

12	-	TRBV11-2	CASSFLGNEQFF
14	-	TRBV2	CATPIEESGNTIYF
15	-	TRBV6-5	CASQTPGTGEHEQYF
15	-	TRBV7-2	CASSLTSGGAIEQFF
14	-	TRBV15	CATAKGLSTDTQYF
14	few	TRBV18	CASSSITGQETQYF
13	-	TRBV29-1	CSVHGTGGNEQFF
15	once	TRBV7-2	CASSSGLAGSNEQFF
11	-	TRBV10-3	CATRRNTEAFF
18	few	TRBV6-1	CASSEWSISFANTGELFF
15	-	TRBV2	CASSATSGGASEQYF
12	-	TRBV7-3	CASSSPGGQAFF
16	once	TRBV2	CASNEQGLDSGNTIYF
15	-	TRBV27	CASSSQGRMNTEAFF
14	once	TRBV7-2	CASSLEGQIYGYTF
11	-	TRBV18	CASSPSNEQFF
13	-	TRBV18	CASSPQGSDEQYF
14	once	TRBV19	CASSPPGGVREQYF
16	-	TRBV14	CASSQPSGGLEETQYF
15	-	TRBV4-2	CASSAGAGEVYGYTF
12	-	TRBV29-1	CSTGTTTDTQYF
11	once	TRBV29-1	CSVVGVETQYF
15	-	TRBV6-1	CASSESVGMTYEQYF
15	-	TRBV7-2	CASSAGTGGIETQYF
13	once	TRBV18	CASSRDSTDTQYF
14	few	TRBV9	CASSVGGGNEKLFF
15	-	TRBV5-6	CASSLGQALSYGYTF
15	-	TRBV9	CASSRLDRGLNEQYF
16	once	TRBV9	CASSVTWGIRTDTQYF
15	-	TRBV9	CASSPGTGAGETQYF
18	-	TRBV11-2	CASSLHHTAAGGSYEQYF
13	-	TRBV5-1	CASSYGGDQPQHF
12	-	TRBV19	CASSIGEEKLFF
14	-	TRBV6-6	CASSYGQLFYEQYF
12	few	TRBV29-1	CSVGQMNTEAFF
17	-	TRBV10-2	CASRPWTSGGAVNEQFF
15	few	TRBV9	CASSGTGVVNQPQHF
15	few	TRBV5-1	CASSLTQGLLNGYTF
14	-	TRBV9	CASSGLGIRQPQHF
14	few	TRBV4-3	CASSQDRTPGGYTF
13	few	TRBV2	CASSERITGELFF
15	-	TRBV11-1	CASSPGWGSSTEAFF
14	-	TRBV11-1	CASSLAPGGETQYF
15	-	TRBV6-1	CASSNSGPNTGELFF
14	-	TRBV25-1	CASHQAGYNSPLHF
15	once	TRBV5-5	CASSMGQEFRQPQHF